The 20 T cell receptor beta chains reported below all come from one sample, sequenced in a study of cytomegalovirus exposure and HLA in healthy donors (dated by TCRdb to 2016 to 2017). The method behind the library was the immunoSEQ multiplex PCR assay. The multiplex PCR relied on a mix of 60 forward primers for TCR Vbeta segments and 13 reverse primers for TCR Jbeta segments. What TCRdb holds here is the immuneACCESS table cut down to in-frame rearrangements. Part of the clones is not present; checked against another copy, under half of the missing clones reflect an unresolved V gene, and the others are unexplained. Recorded for this sample are 150,000 to 200,000 clones; about 75% of them occurred a single time. 6.3% of the sample lies in the top ten. The sequenced sample was PBMCs. The receptors were sampled from a man aged 35 to 55 in good health and CMV-seropositive.

This sequence joins TRBV13 and TRBJ1-1, with D perhaps TRBD1 (5 bases). This CDR3 contains 14 residues. Germline CDR1 and CDR2: PRHDT and FYEKMQ (reference sequence). Deletions cut 5 bases from V and 2 bases from J, with 12 bases between. The CDR3: CASSLDRGNTEAFF. Written as DNA, the CDR3 is TGTGCCAGCAGCCTGGATAGGGGCAACACTGAAGCTTTCTTT.

About this clone itself: Other DNA sequences of this sample code for an identical CDR3. This rearrangement joins TRBV27 to TRBJ2-7; 12 bases match TRBD2. The ends lost 3 bases at V and 0 bases at J; junction bases unmatched: 12. The germline V gene has CDR1 MNHEY and CDR2 SMNVEV (reference sequence). CDR3 size: 19 residues. The CDR3 is CASSFARTSGIGSSYEQYF. DNA of the CDR3: TGTGCCAGCAGTTTCGCCCGGACTAGCGGGATAGGGTCCTCCTACGAGCAGTACTTC.

This clone was seen once. This chain joins TRBV5-6 and TRBJ1-2; 10 bases align to TRBD1. The CDR3 extends over 16 amino acids. The junction had 10 bases not matched to a gene; V was cut back by 1 base and J by 7 bases. Looked up from germline, CDR1 is SGHDT and CDR2 is YYEEEE. The CDR3 spells CASSLYAGQGSRGYTF. Here the CDR3 DNA reads TGTGCCAGCAGCTTGTATGCGGGACAGGGGTCGCGTGGCTACACCTTC.

This sequence joins TRBV28 and TRBJ1-1; a weak D match, TRBD1 (6 bases). The CDR3 contains 15 residues. V was cut by 3 bases and J by 2 bases, with 13 bases left in between. Per germline, CDR1 MDHEN and CDR2 SYDVKM. Written as DNA, the CDR3 is TGTGCCAGCAGTTTTGGATCACAGGGAAACACTGAAGCTTTCTTT. This translates into CASSFGSQGNTEAFF.

The chain employs TRBV7-9 and TRBJ2-1, with D maybe TRBD2 (5 bases). CDR1 is SEHNR, CDR2 FQNEAQ, per germline (reference sequence). The CDR3 consists of 10 residues. V was pared by 5 bases and J by 15 bases, with 11 bases between. CDR3 amino acids: CASSPVAGFF. As DNA, the CDR3 is TGTGCCAGCAGCCCCGTCGCGGGGTTCTTC. The full variable domain, with the rest looked up from reference TRBV7-9 and TRBJ2-1, is DTGVSQNPRHKITKRGQNVTFRCDPISEHNRLYWYRQTLGQGPEFLTYFQNEAQLEKSRLLSDRFSAERPKGSFSTLEIQRTEQGDSAMYLCASSPVAGFFGPGTRLTVL.

This clone has only a few counts. Other DNA sequences in the sample encode the same CDR3. The chain couples TRBV20-1 to TRBJ2-1; D might be TRBD2 (6 bases). CDR1 DFQATT and CDR2 SNEGSKA come from the germline V gene (reference sequence). The CDR3 runs 10 residues. Trimming cost V 1 base and J 15 bases, with 10 bases left between them. The chain's CDR3 is CSARAGLLFF. The CDR3, as DNA: TGCAGTGCTAGAGCGGGACTTTTGTTCTTC.

The chain has TRBV11-3 and TRBJ2-5, with D unclear. V lost 5 bases to trimming and J lost 2 bases, with 12 bases between them. This CDR3 spans 14 amino acids. The germline V gene has CDR1 SGHNT and CDR2 YENEEA. The CDR3 loop is CASSPPQRQETQYF. The CDR3, as DNA: TGTGCCAGCAGCCCGCCCCAGCGTCAAGAGACCCAGTACTTC.

The rearrangement links TRBV5-1 to TRBJ2-4, with D tentatively TRBD2 (5 bases). Between the trimmed V and J ends, which lost 1 base and 7 bases, there was a span of 15 bases. CDR1 and CDR2 from the germline V gene are SGHRS and YFSETQ. CDR3 size: 15 residues. The CDR3 nucleotides are TGCGCCAGCAGCTTGTTAGGTGGGAGTCTCAACATTCAGTACTTC. Residues: CASSLLGGSLNIQYF.

The chain combines TRBV29-1 with TRBJ2-7; D perhaps matches TRBD1 (6 bases). This CDR3 region has 12 residues. CDR1 and CDR2 from the germline V gene are SQVTM and ANQGSEA. Trimming took 6 bases from V and 4 from J, leaving 13 bases between them. The DNA of the CDR3 is TGCAGCGTCGGACAGACGCAATACGAGCAGTACTTC. It translates to CSVGQTQYEQYF.

The V call is TRBV11-1, the J call TRBJ2-7, with D perhaps matching TRBD1 (6 bases). Germline CDR1 SGHAT, CDR2 FQDESV (reference sequence). Trimming shortened V by 5 bases and J by 4 bases, and 15 bases separated the two germline ends. The CDR3 length is 14 residues. As DNA, the CDR3 is TGTGCCAGCAGCAGAACAGGGTCTGGATACGAGCAGTACTTC. It specifies CASSRTGSGYEQYF.

This clone has just a few counts. The rearrangement uses TRBV18 and TRBJ2-3, with 11 bases that match TRBD2. This CDR3 is 16 amino acids long. J was trimmed by 2 bases and V by 0 bases; bases with no gene match: 1. Germline assignment: CDR1 KGHSH and CDR2 LQKENI. The CDR3: CASSPPGLADTDTQYF. In DNA form, the CDR3 reads TGTGCCAGCTCACCACCGGGACTAGCGGACACAGATACGCAGTATTTT.

The chain recombines TRBV5-1 with TRBJ2-5; 9 bases map to TRBD1. The CDR3 has 15 amino acids. Germline CDR1 reads SGHRS; CDR2 reads YFSETQ. V shed 4 bases, J shed 11 bases, and the junction held 15 bases outside the gene matches. CDR3 sequence: CASSPEIWDRARQYF. The CDR3 DNA reads as TGCGCCAGCAGCCCAGAGATATGGGACAGGGCAAGGCAGTACTTC. Full variable domain (remainder filled in from reference TRBV5-1 and TRBJ2-5): KAGVTQTPRYLIKTRGQQVTLSCSPISGHRSVSWYQQTPGQGLQFLFEYFSETQRNKGNFPGRFSGRQFSNSRSEMNVSTLELGDSALYLCASSPEIWDRARQYFGPGTRLLVL.

The V call is TRBV5-4, the J call TRBJ2-7, with TRBD2 identical over 12 bases. The CDR3 totals 17 residues. The V gene end was trimmed by 2 bases and the J gene end by 5 bases; junction bases not matched to a gene: 11. Germline V CDR1 and CDR2: SGHNT, YYREEE (reference sequence). CDR3 in amino acids: CASSFGYRTSGNNEQYF. The CDR3 DNA is TGTGCCAGCAGCTTCGGTTACCGGACTAGCGGGAACAACGAGCAGTACTTC.

The V and J genes are TRBV5-1 and TRBJ2-7; 7 bases are shared with TRBD1. V was clipped by 4 bases and J by 2 bases; unmatched bases: 3. CDR3 length equals 13 residues. Germline CDR1 is SGHRS and CDR2 is YFSETQ. CDR3 DNA sequence: TGCGCCAGCAGCCAGGACAGGACCTACGAGCAGTACTTC. This translates into CASSQDRTYEQYF.

The chain recombines TRBV6-5 with TRBJ2-5, with TRBD1 matching 7 bases. The V gene end was trimmed by 6 bases and the J gene end by 4 bases; junction bases not matched to a gene: 5. Germline loops: CDR1 MNHEY, CDR2 SVGAGI. The CDR3 totals 13 residues. The CDR3 DNA follows: TGTGCCAGCAGACTGGGACAGACAGAGACCCAGTACTTC. Encoded protein: CASRLGQTETQYF.

This chain connects TRBV5-1 to TRBJ2-1; 12 bases align to TRBD2. The CDR3 runs 19 residues. CDR1 is SGHRS and CDR2 is YFSETQ in the germline V gene. With V trimmed by 2 bases and J by 8 bases, 17 bases remained unmatched. The chain's CDR3 is CASSFLAGTLAGGGDEQFF. CDR3 bases: TGCGCCAGCAGCTTCCTTGCGGGGACACTAGCGGGAGGAGGCGATGAGCAGTTCTTC.

The V and J genes are TRBV2 and TRBJ2-2, with 11 positions matching TRBD2. The CDR3 contains 16 residues. Per the germline V gene, CDR1 is SNHLY and CDR2 is FYNNEI. V shed 7 bases and J 3 bases; nucleotides not matched to a gene: 7. The CDR3 here is CASNIAGGFYTGELFF. The CDR3 nucleotides are TGTGCCAGCAATATAGCGGGAGGGTTCTACACCGGGGAGCTGTTTTTT.

This sequence joins TRBV2 and TRBJ2-7; D is undetermined. CDR1 and CDR2 from the germline V gene are SNHLY and FYNNEI. V dropped 8 bases and J dropped 5 bases, with 13 bases sitting between them. This CDR3 is 12 amino acids long. CDR3 amino acids: CASVPYLHEQYF. The CDR3 bases are TGTGCCAGCGTCCCTTACTTACACGAGCAGTACTTC.

The rearrangement links TRBV5-1 to TRBJ2-5, with 10 positions matching TRBD2. CDR1 is SGHRS, CDR2 YFSETQ, per germline. V gave up 0 bases and J gave up 3 bases; unmatched junction bases: 5. The length of the CDR3 is 16 residues. The chain's CDR3 is CASSLGASGREETQYF. CDR3 bases: TGCGCCAGCAGCTTGGGAGCTAGCGGGAGAGAAGAGACCCAGTACTTC.

This chain uses TRBV5-1 with TRBJ2-3; the D gene is possibly TRBD1 (5 bases). Germline V gene lookup returns CDR1 SGHRS and CDR2 YFSETQ. The CDR3 loop spans 14 amino acids. V lost 0 bases to trimming and J lost 4 bases, with 9 bases between them. The CDR3 spells CASSLGQMADTQYF. The CDR3 nucleotides read TGCGCCAGCAGCTTGGGACAGATGGCAGATACGCAGTATTTT.